The 13 T cell receptor beta chains reported below all come from one sample, sequenced in a study of blood T cell repertoires in COVID-19. Repertoires were generated with immunoSEQ multiplex PCR, while TCRdb's copy carries only in-frame clones and drops some. The sample has 70,000 or so clones; about nine tenths are singletons. Sequencing was done on a sample of peripheral blood. These receptors were obtained from a woman aged 18-35 years with acute or convalescent COVID-19.

This chain connects TRBV4-3 to TRBJ2-1; a weak D match, TRBD2 (6 bases). V was pared by 0 bases and J by 6 bases, with 15 bases between. Germline assignment: CDR1 LGHNA and CDR2 YSLEER. This CDR3 region has 16 residues. The CDR3 bases are TGCGCCAGCAGCCAAGATCTCCCGGGAGTCGGCAATGAGCAGTTCTTC. Translation: CASSQDLPGVGNEQFF.

The V and J genes are TRBV27 and TRBJ1-2; a weak D match, TRBD1 (5 bases). The germline V gene encodes CDR1 MNHEY and CDR2 SMNVEV (reference sequence). V was trimmed by 6 bases and J by 8 bases, leaving 10 bases between them. The CDR3 consists of 11 residues. CDR3 protein: CASRSGGGYTF. DNA of the CDR3: TGTGCCAGCAGGTCGGGGGGGGGCTACACCTTC.

This clone was counted only a few times. J is TRBJ1-2 and V is TRBV4-1; 8 nucleotides line up with TRBD1. The junction had 13 bases not matched to a gene; V was cut back by 0 bases and J by 7 bases. There are 17 residues in the CDR3. Germline V CDR1 and CDR2: MGHRA, YSYEKL. In nucleotides, the CDR3 is TGCGCCAGCAGCCAAGAAAGCCCCTGGACAGGGATGTCTGGCTACACCTTC. Amino acid sequence: CASSQESPWTGMSGYTF.

CDR3: CASSGRDFYNEQFF. CDR3 bases: TGTGCCAGCAGCGGCCGGGACTTTTACAATGAGCAGTTCTTC. The V call is TRBV3-1 (or the pseudogene TRBV3-2), the J call TRBJ2-1; possibly TRBD2 for D (6 bases). Germline V gene sequence: CDR1 LGHDT, CDR2 YNNKEL (reference sequence). The CDR3 loop spans 14 amino acids. Trimming took off 5 bases at V and 4 bases at J, with 12 bases between the two ends.

The V and J genes are TRBV6-4 and TRBJ2-7; TRBD1 aligns across 8 bases. Trimming took 10 bases from V and 2 from J; bases not matched to a gene: 7. Germline V gives CDR1 MRHNA, CDR2 SNTAGT. This CDR3 comprises 13 residues. CDR3: CATLGTGAYEQYF. DNA for the CDR3: TGTGCCACCCTAGGGACAGGAGCCTACGAGCAGTACTTC.

The V gene is TRBV5-6, the J gene TRBJ2-1; 7 nucleotides align to TRBD2. There are 15 residues in the CDR3. V dropped 0 bases and J dropped 6; count of bases not matched to a gene: 6. CDR1 and CDR2 (germline): SGHDT, YYEEEE. The CDR3 loop reads CASSLGREVVNEQFF. The CDR3 DNA follows: TGTGCCAGCAGCTTGGGTCGGGAGGTTGTCAATGAGCAGTTCTTC.

The chain carries TRBV7-9 and TRBJ2-5; 13 bases fit TRBD2. The CDR3 has 14 amino acids. The V segment lost 5 bases and the J segment 5 bases; nucleotides outside the gene matches: 2. Germline V gene data show CDR1 as SEHNR and CDR2 as FQNEAQ (reference sequence). In DNA, the CDR3 is TGTGCCAGCAGCGAGGGACTAGCGGGGGAGACCCAGTACTTC. Protein sequence: CASSEGLAGETQYF.

J is TRBJ2-4 and V is TRBV7-2; no reliable D call. The germline gives CDR1 SGHTA, CDR2 FQGNSA. V lost 6 bases and J lost 3, with 15 bases in between. CDR3 length: 15 residues. The CDR3: CASSLDPQRKNIQYF. In DNA form, the CDR3 reads TGTGCCAGCAGTCTAGATCCCCAGCGCAAAAACATTCAGTACTTC.

The rearrangement uses TRBV5-1 and TRBJ2-7; 11 bases fit TRBD1. The germline CDR1 and CDR2 sequences are SGHRS and YFSETQ. The V gene end was trimmed by 1 base and the J gene end by 5 bases; junction bases not matched to a gene: 2. The length of the CDR3 is 14 residues. In DNA, the CDR3 is TGCGCCAGCAGCTTGCAGGGACAGGGGGACGAGCAGTACTTC. Translated: CASSLQGQGDEQYF. The full variable domain, in which reference TRBV5-1 and TRBJ2-7 provide the parts outside the CDR3, is KAGVTQTPRYLIKTRGQQVTLSCSPISGHRSVSWYQQTPGQGLQFLFEYFSETQRNKGNFPGRFSGRQFSNSRSEMNVSTLELGDSALYLCASSLQGQGDEQYFGPGTRLTVT.

The gene calls are TRBV5-5 and TRBJ1-2, with D tentatively TRBD1 (6 bases). CDR1 is SGHKS and CDR2 is YYEKEE in the germline V gene (reference sequence). This CDR3 is 13 amino acids long. The ends were cut back, 4 bases at V and 2 bases at J, with 9 bases in the middle. CDR3 sequence: CASSSGGNYGYTF. CDR3 nucleotide sequence: TGTGCCAGCAGCAGCGGGGGCAACTATGGCTACACCTTC.

V and J are TRBV18 and TRBJ2-3, with TRBD1 matching over 9 bases. From germline, CDR1 is KGHSH and CDR2 LQKENI. V dropped 4 bases and J dropped 0; count of bases not matched to a gene: 2. This CDR3 contains 15 residues. CDR3 bases: TGTGCCAGCTCACAGACAGGGGGTAGCACAGATACGCAGTATTTT. Encoded protein: CASSQTGGSTDTQYF.

This clone has more than one count but fewer than ten. The genes are TRBV30 and TRBJ2-7, with TRBD1 matching 7 bases. V lost 2 bases and J lost 4; bases outside the gene matches: 2. CDR1 GTSNPN and CDR2 SVGIG come from the germline V gene (reference sequence). The CDR3 is 12 residues long. The DNA of the CDR3 is TGTGCCTGGAGTACGGACAGGTACGAGCAGTACTTC. Residues: CAWSTDRYEQYF.

The rearrangement joins TRBV3-1 (or the pseudogene TRBV3-2) to TRBJ1-6, with 8 bases fitting TRBD1. CDR3 length: 15 amino acids. Germline V gene data show CDR1 as LGHDT and CDR2 as YNNKEL (reference sequence). With V trimmed by 3 bases and J by 10 bases, 8 bases remained unmatched. The CDR3 reads CASSHLTGGGSPLHF. In DNA, the CDR3 is TGTGCCAGCAGCCATCTAACAGGGGGAGGGTCACCCCTCCACTTT.